These 14 T cell receptor beta chains were sequenced from one sample in a study of control samples from healthy donors and cancer patients. This table comes from immunoSEQ multiplex PCR, and its TCRdb copy is limited to in-frame clones, with some not included. The sample records 170,000 or so clones, 80% to 95% being singletons. Source material: blood. Receptors originate from a woman aged 40 to 50 in good health.

In DNA, the CDR3 is TGTGCCAGCAGCTTAGAGGCGGCGGGGAATCAGCCCCAGCATTTT. It specifies CASSLEAAGNQPQHF. The V gene is TRBV11-2, the J gene TRBJ1-5; D remains unclear. The CDR3 is 15 residues long. In germline, CDR1 is SGHAT, CDR2 FQNNGV. Deletions cut 0 bases from V and 4 bases from J, with 10 bases between. Based on the CDR3 plus reference TRBV11-2 and TRBJ1-5, the full variable domain is EAGVAQSPRYKIIEKRQSVAFWCNPISGHATLYWYQQILGQGPKLLIQFQNNGVVDDSQLPKDRFSAERLKGVDSTLKIQPAKLEDSAVYLCASSLEAAGNQPQHFGDGTRLSIL.

The chain combines TRBV5-1 with TRBJ2-2; TRBD1 agrees at 8 bases. The trim removed 3 bases at V and 7 bases at J, leaving 8 bases unmatched. The CDR3 sequence is 15 residues long. CDR1 SGHRS and CDR2 YFSETQ come from the germline V gene. This CDR3 is CASSSQGASDGELFF. CDR3 DNA sequence: TGCGCCAGCAGCTCCCAGGGGGCGTCCGACGGGGAGCTGTTTTTT.

The chain has TRBV6-5 and TRBJ2-3; D not certain. CDR3 length: 15 residues. V lost 0 bases and J 1 base, leaving 8 bases between the germline ends. Germline V gives CDR1 MNHEY, CDR2 SVGAGI. The CDR3, as DNA: TGTGCCAGCAGTTACTCGGTAGGGCGCACAGATACGCAGTATTTT. Its protein product is CASSYSVGRTDTQYF.

The rearrangement uses TRBV7-2 and TRBJ2-5, with unresolved D. The CDR3 length is 13 residues. V was clipped by 1 base and J by 4 bases, with 7 bases between them. CDR1 and CDR2 from the germline V gene are SGHTA and FQGNSA. The CDR3 loop is CASSLGPLETQYF. DNA for the CDR3: TGTGCCAGCAGCTTAGGCCCCCTAGAGACCCAGTACTTC.

This clone is a singleton in its sample. This chain connects TRBV5-1 to TRBJ2-5, with 8 bases that match TRBD1. The CDR3 loop spans 16 amino acids. Germline V gene lookup returns CDR1 SGHRS and CDR2 YFSETQ. V shed 4 bases and J 4 bases; nucleotides not matched to a gene: 12. Here the CDR3 reads CASSLTGGRVGETQYF. The CDR3, as DNA: TGCGCCAGCAGCCTTACAGGGGGTAGGGTCGGAGAGACCCAGTACTTC.

The genes are TRBV6-2 or TRBV6-3 and TRBJ1-2; 8 positions agree with TRBD1. The germline V gene has CDR1 MNHEY and CDR2 SVGEGT. The CDR3 runs 19 residues. V was pared by 2 bases and J by 4 bases, with 18 bases of the junction left unmatched. In DNA, the CDR3 is TGTGCCAGCAGTTACAGTATGAGGACAGGGACTTATGTGGGCTATGGCTACACCTTC. This sequence encodes CASSYSMRTGTYVGYGYTF.

A single count supports this clone. Other DNA sequences within the sample encode an identical CDR3. This rearrangement joins TRBV6-1 to TRBJ2-3; tentatively, D is TRBD1 or TRBD2 (5 bases each). The ends were cut back, 0 bases at V and 9 bases at J, with 7 bases in the middle. The CDR3 totals 12 residues. Germline CDR1 and CDR2: MNHNS and SASEGT. The CDR3 coding sequence is TGTGCCAGCAGTGAAGCGGGGGACACGCAGTATTTT. Residues: CASSEAGDTQYF.

The V gene is TRBV19, the J gene TRBJ1-6, with D unclear. V lost 4 bases, J lost 7 bases, and 8 bases lay in between. The CDR3 is 13 amino acids. Germline CDR1 LNHDA, CDR2 SQIVND (reference sequence). The CDR3 region has the DNA TGTGCCAGTAGTACCAAAGGGAATTCACCCCTCCACTTT. It codes for CASSTKGNSPLHF.

Turning to this clone: The same CDR3 is also encoded by other DNA sequences in this sample. The chain joins TRBV2 to TRBJ2-5; tentatively, D is TRBD2 (5 bases). CDR1 and CDR2 (germline): SNHLY, FYNNEI. Between the trimmed V and J ends, which lost 3 bases and 2 bases, there was a span of 13 bases. The CDR3 totals 15 residues. The DNA for the CDR3 is TGTGCCAGCAGTGATCGAGGGCAGGTGCAAGAGACCCAGTACTTC. This codes for CASSDRGQVQETQYF.

The V call is TRBV5-4, the J call TRBJ2-1; D not certain. V lost 0 bases to trimming and J lost 4 bases, with 5 bases between them. In germline, CDR1 is SGHNT, CDR2 YYREEE (reference sequence). This CDR3 has 13 amino acids. CDR3 nucleotides: TGTGCCAGCAGCTTGGAAGCGTACAATGAGCAGTTCTTC. It codes for CASSLEAYNEQFF.

The J gene is TRBJ2-5, the V gene TRBV7-9, with D maybe TRBD2 (5 bases). Germline V gene lookup returns CDR1 SEHNR and CDR2 FQNEAQ (reference sequence). V was pared by 5 bases and J by 5 bases, with 21 bases between. The CDR3 totals 16 residues. The CDR3 DNA sequence: TGTGCCAGCAGCGCCCCACCGGGAAGGGATGGGGAGACCCAGTACTTC. It is translated as CASSAPPGRDGETQYF.

The CDR3 spells CASSLTRTYNEQFF. CDR3 coding DNA: TGTGCCAGCAGCCTGACACGGACCTACAATGAGCAGTTCTTC. The V gene is TRBV3-1 (or the pseudogene TRBV3-2), the J gene TRBJ2-1; D call uncertain. Trimming removed 4 bases at V and 2 bases at J, with 9 bases between. This CDR3 has 14 residues. The germline gives CDR1 LGHDT, CDR2 YNNKEL (reference sequence).

V gene TRBV5-1 combines with J gene TRBJ1-5; the D is unclear. CDR3 length: 15 amino acids. CDR1 and CDR2 (germline): SGHRS, YFSETQ. Trimming removed 0 bases at V and 2 bases at J, with 9 bases between. The CDR3 is CASSLAPGGNQPQHF. In nucleotides, the CDR3 is TGCGCCAGCAGCTTGGCCCCGGGCGGCAATCAGCCCCAGCATTTT. The complete variable domain, with remaining parts taken from reference TRBV5-1 and TRBJ1-5, reads KAGVTQTPRYLIKTRGQQVTLSCSPISGHRSVSWYQQTPGQGLQFLFEYFSETQRNKGNFPGRFSGRQFSNSRSEMNVSTLELGDSALYLCASSLAPGGNQPQHFGDGTRLSIL.

V gene TRBV5-1 combines with J gene TRBJ1-5; unclear D gene. V gave up 4 bases and J gave up 0 bases, with 5 bases separating them. Germline V gene lookup returns CDR1 SGHRS and CDR2 YFSETQ. The CDR3 spans 13 residues. CDR3 region: CASSPGSNQPQHF. Written as DNA, the CDR3 is TGCGCCAGCAGCCCGGGTAGCAATCAGCCCCAGCATTTT.